This TCR beta chain originates from a study of blood T cells in healthy people across ages. A remark on this clonotype: Its specificity is unknown.

Sample donors were healthy Caucasian individuals that came from Russia, aged roughly 6 to 95. General study results and limits: Age advanced and TCR beta diversity per million T cells fell, roughly linearly.

Germline CDR1 and CDR2: LGHDT and YNNKEL (reference sequence). Trimming left V 0 bases short and J 1 base short, with 10 bases between. This CDR3 spans 16 amino acids. A J-beta primer mix and a sample-barcoded 5' primer were used in a second PCR of roughly 7 to 12 cycles. TCRdb analysed the 5' RACE reads with MiXCR anew, one entry per CDR3 protein. The sample has 650,000 to 700,000 distinct CDR3 sequences; roughly half are singletons. The chain recombines TRBV3-1 with TRBJ2-1, with D unresolved. Sequencing was performed on blood. The origin of this receptor is a woman of 80 years or more in good health. The CDR3: CASSQEGARSYNEQFF. CDR3 nucleotides: TGTGCCAGCAGCCAAGAAGGAGCGAGATCCTACAATGAGCAGTTCTTC.